Shown below are 3 T cell receptor beta chains from a single sample sequenced in a study of T cells in Graves' hyperthyroidism and ophthalmopathy. Template material for amplifying TCR beta CDR3 regions consisted of RNA transcripts. Initially, a first-round RT-PCR of the TCR CDR3 employed the HTBI primer set. TCRdb called the multiplex PCR reads again in MiXCR, with one record for every CDR3 protein. The sample carries approximately 520,000 distinct CDR3 sequences, around 21% recorded once. The sample consisted of blood. The receptors were sampled from a man aged 18-30 years with Graves' hyperthyroidism.

This clonotype was seen ten or more times. The rearrangement uses TRBV5-6 and TRBJ1-3; D remains unclear. Germline loops: CDR1 SGHDT, CDR2 YYEEEE. This CDR3 has 14 residues. The V end lost 2 bases, the J end lost 0 bases, and 6 bases lay between the germline ends. The CDR3 protein is CASSFGRSGNTIYF. The CDR3 region has the DNA TGTGCCAGCAGCTTTGGCCGCTCTGGAAACACCATATATTTT.

The rearrangement uses TRBV7-3 and TRBJ1-1; weak D call: TRBD1 (5 bases). The CDR3 consists of 14 residues. Trimming cost V 8 bases and J 3 bases, with 16 bases left between them. CDR1 and CDR2 from the germline V gene are SGHTA and FQGTGA. The CDR3 DNA reads TGTGCCAGCGCACAACAGGCCGGAGACACTGAAGCTTTCTTT. Encoded protein: CASAQQAGDTEAFF. Full variable domain (rest looked up from reference TRBV7-3 and TRBJ1-1): GAGVSQTPSNKVTEKGKYVELRCDPISGHTALYWYRQSLGQGPEFLIYFQGTGAADDSGLPNDRFFAVRPEGSVSTLKIQRTERGDSAVYLCASAQQAGDTEAFFGQGTRLTVV.

This clonotype was observed at least ten times. This chain uses TRBV20-1 with TRBJ1-1, with 7 nucleotides matching TRBD1. Trimming cost V 5 bases and J 5 bases; bases outside gene matches: 14. This CDR3 has 15 residues. Per germline, CDR1 DFQATT and CDR2 SNEGSKA (reference sequence). The CDR3 nucleotides are TGCAGTGCTTCTCGACAGGGCGCGGGTTGGACTGAAGCTTTCTTT. This sequence encodes CSASRQGAGWTEAFF.